What follows are 26 T cell receptor beta chains derived from one specimen sequenced in a study of T cells in Graves' hyperthyroidism and ophthalmopathy. RNA transcripts provided the source from which TCR beta CDR3 regions were amplified. The TCR CDR3 was amplified in a first-round RT-PCR using the HTBI primer set. MiXCR, run by TCRdb on the multiplex PCR reads, gives a single entry per CDR3 protein. The sample holds about 400,000 distinct CDR3 sequences, about 14% seen once. What was sequenced was blood. The receptors originated from a woman in her thirties with Graves' ophthalmopathy.

This clonotype was recorded many times. The chain employs TRBV7-8 and TRBJ2-1, with D maybe TRBD2 (5 bases). The CDR3 runs 15 residues. The germline V gene encodes CDR1 SGHVS and CDR2 FQNEAQ. V was trimmed by 5 bases and J by 6 bases, leaving 17 bases between them. The CDR3 is CASSQLATYANEQFF. CDR3 coding DNA: TGTGCCAGCAGCCAATTAGCGACATACGCCAATGAGCAGTTCTTC.

This clonotype came up many times. The chain couples TRBV20-1 to TRBJ1-1; 7 nucleotides match TRBD1. Trimming cost V 2 bases and J 4 bases; bases outside gene matches: 10. Germline loops: CDR1 DFQATT, CDR2 SNEGSKA (reference sequence). The CDR3 loop spans 15 amino acids. The CDR3 sequence: CSARPDYRGGTEAFF. For the CDR3, the DNA is TGCAGTGCTAGACCAGACTACAGGGGAGGCACTGAAGCTTTCTTT.

The rearrangement joins TRBV20-1 to TRBJ2-5, with a weak D call TRBD2 (7 bases). The CDR3 length is 17 residues. CDR1 is DFQATT, CDR2 SNEGSKA, per germline (reference sequence). Trimming left V 0 bases short and J 4 bases short, with 21 bases between. The CDR3 bases are TGCAGTGCTAGAGATTTTTTTGGGGGGGGCCCGGGAGAGACCCAGTACTTC. This sequence encodes CSARDFFGGGPGETQYF.

This clonotype was seen many times. The gene calls are TRBV2 and TRBJ1-5, with unresolved D. Germline V gene sequence: CDR1 SNHLY, CDR2 FYNNEI. Between the trimmed V and J ends, which lost 4 bases and 6 bases, there was a span of 10 bases. There are 13 residues in the CDR3. CDR3 loop: CASSGGMSQPQHF. The CDR3, as DNA: TGTGCCAGCAGTGGAGGGATGAGTCAGCCCCAGCATTTT.

The rearrangement joins TRBV6-1 to TRBJ2-1; D uncertain. The CDR3 sequence is 10 residues long. V was cut by 8 bases and J by 6 bases, with 5 bases left in between. Germline V gene sequence: CDR1 MNHNS, CDR2 SASEGT. CDR3: CASAINEQFF. DNA for the CDR3: TGTGCCAGCGCTATCAATGAGCAGTTCTTC.

This clonotype was seen repeatedly, ten times or more. This chain joins TRBV19 and TRBJ1-5; TRBD1 is a possible D gene (5 bases). Looked up from germline, CDR1 is LNHDA and CDR2 is SQIVND (reference sequence). V lost 2 bases, J lost 7 bases, and 27 bases lay in between. This CDR3 is 19 amino acids long. Here the CDR3 reads CASSIYGVGLVGLRQPQHF. CDR3 bases: TGTGCCAGTAGTATATATGGGGTGGGACTAGTAGGGCTCCGACAGCCCCAGCATTTT.

There are many counts of this clonotype. The V call is TRBV28, the J call TRBJ2-1; 7 bases fit TRBD1. V was clipped by 2 bases and J by 0 bases; unmatched bases: 16. The CDR3 extends over 20 amino acids. Germline values: CDR1 MDHEN, CDR2 SYDVKM. CDR3: CASSLGGVGDRSGSYNEQFF. DNA of the CDR3: TGTGCCAGCAGTTTAGGTGGGGTAGGGGACAGAAGCGGCTCCTACAATGAGCAGTTCTTC.

This clonotype came up a few times. This rearrangement joins TRBV28 to TRBJ1-6; TRBD1 aligns across 7 bases. The germline V gene encodes CDR1 MDHEN and CDR2 SYDVKM. The CDR3 length is 15 residues. With 5 bases clipped from V and 5 bases from J, the junction kept 6 bases outside the gene matches. In DNA, the CDR3 is TGTGCCAGCAGTAGGGGACAGATAAATAATTCACCCCTCCACTTT. Its translation: CASSRGQINNSPLHF.

This clonotype occurred many times. The chain carries TRBV5-1 and TRBJ2-3; 12 bases map to TRBD2. This CDR3 is built from 18 residues. V dropped 0 bases and J dropped 0; count of bases not matched to a gene: 5. Germline assignment: CDR1 SGHRS and CDR2 YFSETQ. The CDR3 protein is CASSLGLAGARSTDTQYF. For the CDR3, the DNA is TGCGCCAGCAGCTTGGGACTAGCGGGGGCCCGAAGCACAGATACGCAGTATTTT.

This clonotype was observed many times. The CDR3 reads CSARNWDRGSYEQYF. CDR3 bases: TGCAGTGCTAGGAATTGGGACAGGGGTTCCTACGAGCAGTACTTC. V gene TRBV20-1 combines with J gene TRBJ2-7, with 10 bases aligning to TRBD1. This CDR3 has 15 amino acids. From germline, CDR1 is DFQATT and CDR2 SNEGSKA (reference sequence). V shed 3 bases and J 1 base; nucleotides not matched to a gene: 6.

As regards this clonotype: Just one base apart from a much larger clone, this may be a read error. This chain joins TRBV12-3 or TRBV12-4 and TRBJ2-1; 13 bases are shared with TRBD2. The CDR3 runs to 18 residues. The trim removed 8 bases at V and 1 base at J, leaving 11 bases unmatched. The CDR3 sequence: CASGTQLAGGVSYNEQFF. The CDR3 region has the DNA TGTGCCAGCGGTACCCAACTAGCGGGGGGGGTATCCTACAATGAGCAGTTCTTC.

This clonotype has at least ten counts. The chain has TRBV12-3 or TRBV12-4 and TRBJ2-1; D is possibly TRBD1 or TRBD2 (5 bases each). Trimming pared 6 bases from V and 2 bases from J, leaving 14 bases between. The CDR3 has 15 amino acids. CDR3 region: CASRPGRRTYNEQFF. The CDR3 nucleotides read TGTGCCAGCAGGCCGGGACGGCGGACCTACAATGAGCAGTTCTTC.

This clonotype was seen many times. J is TRBJ1-6 and V is TRBV6-4; TRBD1 matches at 8 bases. The CDR3 is 14 residues long. Per germline, CDR1 MRHNA and CDR2 SNTAGT. Trimming removed 3 bases from V and 10 bases from J; junction bases left unmatched: 5. CDR3 sequence: CASSEDREASPLHF. The CDR3 DNA sequence: TGTGCCAGCAGTGAGGACAGGGAAGCCTCACCCCTCCACTTT.

This clonotype appeared many times. The chain links TRBV20-1 to TRBJ2-1, with 11 nucleotides matching TRBD2. Germline CDR1 and CDR2: DFQATT and SNEGSKA (reference sequence). V dropped 0 bases and J dropped 5; count of bases not matched to a gene: 12. This CDR3 region has 18 residues. CDR3 sequence reads: CSARDRVVAGGLNNEQFF. CDR3 nucleotide sequence: TGCAGTGCTAGAGATCGGGTCGTAGCGGGGGGGCTCAACAATGAGCAGTTCTTC.

This clonotype was observed a handful of times. A much larger clone differs by one base, so this may be a read error. The V and J genes are TRBV7-2 and TRBJ2-1; D is possibly TRBD2 (5 bases). The germline gives CDR1 SGHTA, CDR2 FQGNSA. CDR3 length: 14 amino acids. V was shortened by 4 bases and J by 3 bases, with 10 bases between the two germline ends. CDR3 DNA: TGTGCCAGCAGCTCAGGAGACTACTACAATGAGCAGTTCTTC. Translated, it gives CASSSGDYYNEQFF.

This clonotype was counted many times. The V call is TRBV5-1, the J call TRBJ1-1, with 9 bases that match TRBD1. With V trimmed by 4 bases and J by 5 bases, 9 bases remained unmatched. Germline assignment: CDR1 SGHRS and CDR2 YFSETQ. The CDR3 extends over 15 amino acids. CDR3: CASSGNTGGSTEAFF. The CDR3 bases are TGCGCCAGCAGCGGAAACACAGGGGGCTCAACTGAAGCTTTCTTT.

This clonotype was seen many times. The chain carries TRBV6-2 or TRBV6-3 and TRBJ2-7, with D perhaps TRBD1 (5 bases). The V gene lost 5 bases and the J gene lost 0 bases, with 17 bases spanning the gap. Germline V CDR1 and CDR2: MNHEY, SVGEGT. The CDR3 is 16 residues long. CDR3: CASSIPTGRGSYEQYF. For the CDR3, the DNA is TGTGCCAGCAGTATACCCACCGGTAGGGGCTCCTACGAGCAGTACTTC.

This clonotype was detected many times. V and J are TRBV30 and TRBJ2-3; 8 bases match TRBD1. The CDR3 sequence is 14 residues long. The V gene end was trimmed by 3 bases and the J gene end by 4 bases; junction bases not matched to a gene: 6. CDR1 and CDR2 (germline): GTSNPN, SVGIG (reference sequence). CDR3 in DNA: TGTGCCTGGAGCCGGACAGGGAGCGCAGATACGCAGTATTTT. It codes for CAWSRTGSADTQYF.

This chain joins TRBV29-1 and TRBJ2-3; TRBD1 is a possible D gene (8 bases). The CDR3 loop spans 14 amino acids. The V end lost 5 bases, the J end lost 5 bases, and 17 bases lay between the germline ends. Germline lookup yields CDR1 SQVTM and CDR2 ANQGSEA. In nucleotides, the CDR3 is TGCAGCGTTCACAGGGGGGGGGCCGGAGATACGCAGTATTTT. Translating it yields CSVHRGGAGDTQYF.

This clonotype was counted a few times. CDR3 nucleotide sequence: TGTGCCACCAGCGAAGGACAGGCCAATGAGCAGTTCTTC. It translates to CATSEGQANEQFF. This chain connects TRBV15 to TRBJ2-1; 7 bases map to TRBD1. The CDR3 totals 13 residues. The trim removed 5 bases at V and 6 bases at J, leaving 4 bases unmatched. Per the germline V gene, CDR1 is LNHNV and CDR2 is YYDKDF (reference sequence).

This clonotype has at least ten counts. The V call is TRBV10-3, the J call TRBJ1-2; 12 positions match TRBD1. Trimming cost V 6 bases and J 4 bases; bases outside gene matches: 0. The V gene's germline CDR1 is ENHRY and CDR2 SYGVKD. This CDR3 has 13 amino acids. CDR3 sequence: CAIRGQGAYGYTF. CDR3 bases: TGTGCCATCAGGGGACAGGGGGCCTATGGCTACACCTTC.

This chain links TRBV3-1 with TRBJ1-2; 9 nucleotides agree with TRBD1. The CDR3 loop spans 13 amino acids. CDR1 is LGHDT, CDR2 YNNKEL, per germline (reference sequence). Trimming took 3 bases from V and 6 from J; bases not matched to a gene: 2. Written as DNA, the CDR3 is TGTGCCAGCAGCCACACAGGGGGCCATGGCTACACCTTC. It translates to CASSHTGGHGYTF.

This clonotype was observed many times. This chain connects TRBV7-3 to TRBJ2-2, with TRBD1 as a possible D gene (5 bases). This CDR3 is built from 14 residues. Per germline, CDR1 SGHTA and CDR2 FQGTGA. V lost 2 bases and J lost 3, with 7 bases in between. This CDR3 is CASSLGADTGELFF. The CDR3 DNA reads as TGTGCCAGCAGCTTAGGGGCTGACACCGGGGAGCTGTTTTTT.

This clonotype has a handful of counts. V and J are TRBV29-1 and TRBJ1-1, with a tentative D call TRBD1 (5 bases). The length of the CDR3 is 12 residues. V dropped 4 bases and J dropped 1 base, with 7 bases sitting between them. Germline CDR1 is SQVTM and CDR2 is ANQGSEA. The CDR3 DNA reads TGCAGCGTTGGACAGAGGAACACTGAAGCTTTCTTT. Translated: CSVGQRNTEAFF.

J is TRBJ1-3 and V is TRBV5-1, with D unclear. Germline V CDR1 and CDR2: SGHRS, YFSETQ. Between the trimmed V and J ends, which lost 0 bases and 4 bases, there was a span of 11 bases. CDR3 size: 15 residues. Here the CDR3 DNA reads TGCGCCAGCAGCTTGGCCTCTGGGCAGGGAAACACCATATATTTT. It specifies CASSLASGQGNTIYF.

This clonotype was recorded many times. The chain employs TRBV5-1 and TRBJ2-3; 8 bases are a match to TRBD2. Germline-derived CDR1 and CDR2 are SGHRS and YFSETQ. The CDR3 sequence is 16 residues long. With 5 bases clipped from V and 0 bases from J, the junction kept 8 bases outside the gene matches. The CDR3 protein is CASRPRAGASTDTQYF. In DNA form, the CDR3 reads TGCGCCAGCAGACCACGAGCGGGGGCTAGCACAGATACGCAGTATTTT.